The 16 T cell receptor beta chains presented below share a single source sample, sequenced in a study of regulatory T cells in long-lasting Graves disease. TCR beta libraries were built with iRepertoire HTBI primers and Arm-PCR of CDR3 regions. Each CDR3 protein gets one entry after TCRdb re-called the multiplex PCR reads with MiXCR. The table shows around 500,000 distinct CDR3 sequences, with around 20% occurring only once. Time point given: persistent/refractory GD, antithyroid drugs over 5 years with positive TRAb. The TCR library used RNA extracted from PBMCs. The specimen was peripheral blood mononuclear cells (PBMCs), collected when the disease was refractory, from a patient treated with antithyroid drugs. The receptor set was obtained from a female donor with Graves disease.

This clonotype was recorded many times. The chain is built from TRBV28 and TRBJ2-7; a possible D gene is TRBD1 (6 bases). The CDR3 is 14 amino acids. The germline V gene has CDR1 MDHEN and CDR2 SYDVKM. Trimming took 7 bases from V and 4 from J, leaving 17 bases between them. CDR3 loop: CASTPWSQGYEQYF. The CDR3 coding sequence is TGTGCCAGCACTCCTTGGTCACAGGGTTACGAGCAGTACTTC.

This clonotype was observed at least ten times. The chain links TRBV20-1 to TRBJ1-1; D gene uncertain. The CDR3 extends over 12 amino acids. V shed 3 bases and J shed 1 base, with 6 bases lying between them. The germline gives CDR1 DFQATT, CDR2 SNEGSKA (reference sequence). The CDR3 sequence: CSASHGNTEAFF. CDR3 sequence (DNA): TGCAGTGCTAGCCATGGGAACACTGAAGCTTTCTTT.

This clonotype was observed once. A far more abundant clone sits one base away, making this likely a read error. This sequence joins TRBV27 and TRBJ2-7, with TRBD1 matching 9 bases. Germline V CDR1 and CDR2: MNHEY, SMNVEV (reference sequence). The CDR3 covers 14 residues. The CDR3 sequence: CASSPGQGSYGQYF. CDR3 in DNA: TGTGCCAGCAGCCCGGGACAGGGCTCCTACGGGCAGTACTTC.

The CDR3 sequence: CATSDYGGPPETQYF. The CDR3 DNA sequence: TGTGCCACCAGTGACTACGGGGGGCCTCCGGAGACCCAGTACTTC. J is TRBJ2-5 and V is TRBV24-1, with D perhaps TRBD2 (7 bases). The CDR3 is 15 amino acids. Germline V gene lookup returns CDR1 KGHDR and CDR2 SFDVKD. The V end was cut by 4 bases, the J end by 5 bases, with 16 bases between.

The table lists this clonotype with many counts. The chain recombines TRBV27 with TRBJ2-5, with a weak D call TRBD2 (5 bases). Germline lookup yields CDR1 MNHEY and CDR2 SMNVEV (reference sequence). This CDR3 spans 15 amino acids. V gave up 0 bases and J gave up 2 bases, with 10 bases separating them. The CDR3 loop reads CASSLSGNRQETQYF. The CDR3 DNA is TGTGCCAGCAGTTTATCCGGGAACCGGCAAGAGACCCAGTACTTC.

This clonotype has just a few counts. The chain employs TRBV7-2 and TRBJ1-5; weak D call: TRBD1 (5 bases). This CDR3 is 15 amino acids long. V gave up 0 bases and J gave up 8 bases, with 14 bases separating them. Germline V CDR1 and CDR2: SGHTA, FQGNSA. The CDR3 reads CASSLAPIQAEPQHF. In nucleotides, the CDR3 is TGTGCCAGCAGCTTAGCACCCATACAGGCGGAGCCCCAGCATTTT.

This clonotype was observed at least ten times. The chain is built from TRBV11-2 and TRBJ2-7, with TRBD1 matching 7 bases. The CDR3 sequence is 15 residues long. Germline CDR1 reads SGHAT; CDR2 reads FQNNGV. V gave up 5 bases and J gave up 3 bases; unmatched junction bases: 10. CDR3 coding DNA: TGTGCCAGCAGCGGAACCGGGACAGCGGTCTACGAGCAGTACTTC. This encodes CASSGTGTAVYEQYF.

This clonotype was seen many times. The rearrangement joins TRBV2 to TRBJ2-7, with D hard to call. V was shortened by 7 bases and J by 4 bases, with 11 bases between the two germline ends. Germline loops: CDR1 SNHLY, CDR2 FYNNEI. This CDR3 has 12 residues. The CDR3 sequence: CASTHSGYEQYF. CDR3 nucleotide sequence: TGTGCCAGCACCCATTCCGGTTACGAGCAGTACTTC.

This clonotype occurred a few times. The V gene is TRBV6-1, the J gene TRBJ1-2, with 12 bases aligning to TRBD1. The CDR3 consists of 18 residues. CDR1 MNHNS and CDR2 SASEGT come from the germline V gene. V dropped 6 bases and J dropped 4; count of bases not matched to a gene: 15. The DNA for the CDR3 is TGTGCCAGCAGACCGCCGGGACAGGGGGCGAACCGGCTCTATGGCTACACCTTC. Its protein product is CASRPPGQGANRLYGYTF.

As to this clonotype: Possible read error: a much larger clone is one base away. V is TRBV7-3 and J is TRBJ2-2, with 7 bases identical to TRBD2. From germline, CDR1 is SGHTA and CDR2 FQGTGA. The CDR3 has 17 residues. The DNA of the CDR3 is TGTGCCAGCAGCTTTCACCGACTAGCCCTGAACACCGGGAAGCTGTTTTTT. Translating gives CASSFHRLALNTGKLFF. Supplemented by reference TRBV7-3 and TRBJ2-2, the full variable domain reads GAGVSQTPSNKVTEKGKYVELRCDPISGHTALYWYRQSLGQGPEFLIYFQGTGAADDSGLPNDRFFAVRPEGSVSTLKIQRTERGDSAVYLCASSFHRLALNTGKLFFGEGSRLTVL.

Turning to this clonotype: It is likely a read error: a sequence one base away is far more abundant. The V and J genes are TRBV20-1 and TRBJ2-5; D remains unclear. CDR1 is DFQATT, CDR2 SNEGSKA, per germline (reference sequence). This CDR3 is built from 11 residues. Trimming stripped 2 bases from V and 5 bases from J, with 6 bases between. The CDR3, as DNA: TGCAGTGCTAGAATTGAGGAGACCCAGTACTTC. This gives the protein CSARIEETQYF.

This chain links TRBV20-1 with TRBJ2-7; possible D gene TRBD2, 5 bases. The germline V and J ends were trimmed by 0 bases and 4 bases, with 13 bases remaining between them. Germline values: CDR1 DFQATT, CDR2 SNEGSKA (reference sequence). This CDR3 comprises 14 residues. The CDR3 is CSARDVRAQYEQYF. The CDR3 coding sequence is TGCAGTGCTAGAGATGTGAGGGCCCAGTACGAGCAGTACTTC.

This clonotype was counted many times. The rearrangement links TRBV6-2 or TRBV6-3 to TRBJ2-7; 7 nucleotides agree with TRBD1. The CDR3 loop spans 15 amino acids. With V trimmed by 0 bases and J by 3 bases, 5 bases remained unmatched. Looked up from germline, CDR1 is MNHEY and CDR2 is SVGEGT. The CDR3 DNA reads TGTGCCAGCAGTTACTCCCGGGACAGTATCTACGAGCAGTACTTC. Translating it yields CASSYSRDSIYEQYF.

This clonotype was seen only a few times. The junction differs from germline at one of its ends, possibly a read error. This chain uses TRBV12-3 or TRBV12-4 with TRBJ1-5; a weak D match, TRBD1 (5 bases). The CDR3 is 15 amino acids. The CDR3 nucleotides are TGTGCCGGCAGCTTAGGGCTCGGGGGGAGTCAGCCCCAGCATTTT. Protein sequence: CAGSLGLGGSQPQHF.

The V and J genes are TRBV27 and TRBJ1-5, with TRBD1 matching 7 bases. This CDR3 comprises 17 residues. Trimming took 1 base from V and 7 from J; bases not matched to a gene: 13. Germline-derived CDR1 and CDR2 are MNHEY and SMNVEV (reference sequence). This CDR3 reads CASSLLGSRGLYQPQHF. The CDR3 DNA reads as TGTGCCAGCAGTTTATTAGGCTCGAGGGGGCTTTACCAGCCCCAGCATTTT.

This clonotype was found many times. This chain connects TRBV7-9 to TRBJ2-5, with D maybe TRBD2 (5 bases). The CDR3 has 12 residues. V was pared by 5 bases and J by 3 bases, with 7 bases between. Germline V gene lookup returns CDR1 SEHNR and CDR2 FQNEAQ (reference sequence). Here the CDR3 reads CASSRGKETQYF. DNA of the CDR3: TGTGCCAGCAGCCGAGGGAAAGAGACCCAGTACTTC.